The 21 T cell receptor beta chains listed next were all sequenced from one sample in a study of T cell repertoires in cytomegalovirus infection. TCRdb passed the reads through MiXCR, listing each CDR3 protein once. Among hundreds of thousands of distinct CDR3 sequences listed, over 7.5% were seen once. Sequencing was carried out using PBMCs. The receptors stem from a human donor in good health (CMV status not recorded). Some clones in this sample may be carry-over from other donors' samples.

This clonotype was found many times. The chain carries TRBV7-9 and TRBJ2-5; 8 bases map to TRBD2. J was trimmed by 7 bases and V by 2 bases; bases with no gene match: 9. CDR3 length equals 15 residues. Germline V gives CDR1 SEHNR, CDR2 FQNEAQ (reference sequence). The CDR3 nucleotides are TGTGCCAGCAGCTTAAGGGCTAGCGGGCCAGGGACCCAGTACTTC. Translated: CASSLRASGPGTQYF.

The sample holds many counts of this clonotype. This sequence joins TRBV27 and TRBJ2-7, with 12 positions matching TRBD1. This CDR3 is 13 amino acids long. The junction had 2 bases not matched to a gene; V was cut back by 8 bases and J by 3 bases. Germline V gene lookup returns CDR1 MNHEY and CDR2 SMNVEV (reference sequence). This CDR3 reads CASGDRGLYEQYF. CDR3 in DNA: TGTGCCAGCGGGGACAGGGGGCTCTACGAGCAGTACTTC.

Ten or more counts support this clonotype. The chain has TRBV7-6 and TRBJ2-7; D is undetermined. There are 13 residues in the CDR3. V lost 5 bases to trimming and J lost 5 bases, with 13 bases between them. Germline V gives CDR1 SGHVS, CDR2 FNYEAQ. The CDR3 loop reads CASSPWSEHEQYF. CDR3 in DNA: TGTGCCAGCAGCCCTTGGAGTGAACACGAGCAGTACTTC.

This clonotype was seen repeatedly, ten times or more. This chain links TRBV7-9 with TRBJ2-4; D not resolved. The CDR3 runs 16 residues. Germline V CDR1 and CDR2: SEHNR, FQNEAQ (reference sequence). V was clipped by 1 base and J by 0 bases, with 10 bases between them. Here the CDR3 reads CASSLGGTVAKNIQYF. In DNA form, the CDR3 reads TGTGCCAGCAGCTTAGGGGGAACAGTAGCCAAAAACATTCAGTACTTC. The variable domain in full, completed from reference TRBV7-9 and TRBJ2-4, reads DTGVSQNPRHKITKRGQNVTFRCDPISEHNRLYWYRQTLGQGPEFLTYFQNEAQLEKSRLLSDRFSAERPKGSFSTLEIQRTEQGDSAMYLCASSLGGTVAKNIQYFGAGTRLSVL.

This clonotype was recorded at least ten times. The chain is built from TRBV7-6 and TRBJ2-7; D is unclear. Germline lookup yields CDR1 SGHVS and CDR2 FNYEAQ. This CDR3 is 13 amino acids long. V lost 4 bases to trimming and J lost 7 bases, with 14 bases between them. The CDR3, as DNA: TGTGCCAGCAGCTACAACAGCTATCGGGAGCAGTACTTC. It yields the protein CASSYNSYREQYF.

The chain carries TRBV6-2 or TRBV6-3 and TRBJ2-7; TRBD2 aligns across 10 bases. The V gene end was trimmed by 0 bases and the J gene end by 5 bases; junction bases not matched to a gene: 7. The CDR3 spans 16 residues. Germline-derived CDR1 and CDR2 are MNHEY and SVGEGT. The CDR3 nucleotides read TGTGCCAGCAGTTACTCGACCCCTAGCGGGAGCGACGAGCAGTACTTC. Protein sequence: CASSYSTPSGSDEQYF.

Details on this clonotype: Germline is not matched at one junction end, which may reflect a read error. The gene calls are TRBV28 and TRBJ2-7; D perhaps matches TRBD2 (5 bases). The CDR3 is 11 residues long. Germline CDR1 reads MDHEN; CDR2 reads SYDVKM. Written as DNA, the CDR3 is TGTACCAGCCGGACTCGGTCCGAGCAGTACTTC. Translation: CTSRTRSEQYF. Full variable domain (remainder filled in from reference TRBV28 and TRBJ2-7): DVKVTQSSRYLVKRTGEKVFLECVQDMDHENMFWYRQDPGLGLRLIYFSYDVKMKEKGDIPEGYSVSREKKERFSLILESASTNQTSMYLCTSRTRSEQYFGPGTRLTVT.

Many counts were recorded for this clonotype. The rearrangement joins TRBV7-2 to TRBJ2-2; D is ambiguous. The germline V and J ends were trimmed by 4 bases and 0 bases, with 9 bases remaining between them. The CDR3 contains 15 residues. Germline V lookup: CDR1 SGHTA, CDR2 FQGNSA. The CDR3 coding sequence is TGTGCCAGCAGCTCGGACGGATCGAACACCGGGGAGCTGTTTTTT. Translated: CASSSDGSNTGELFF.

The chain recombines TRBV7-9 with TRBJ1-2; unclear D gene. CDR3 size: 17 residues. The germline CDR1 and CDR2 sequences are SEHNR and FQNEAQ (reference sequence). Trimming took off 2 bases at V and 4 bases at J, with 20 bases between the two ends. The CDR3 DNA sequence: TGTGCCAGCAGCTTATTGGGAGAATCGCTGGGAGGCTATGGCTACACCTTC. As protein: CASSLLGESLGGYGYTF. The variable domain in full, completed from reference TRBV7-9 and TRBJ1-2, reads DTGVSQNPRHKITKRGQNVTFRCDPISEHNRLYWYRQTLGQGPEFLTYFQNEAQLEKSRLLSDRFSAERPKGSFSTLEIQRTEQGDSAMYLCASSLLGESLGGYGYTFGSGTRLTVV.

The sample holds a few counts of this clonotype. The rearrangement uses TRBV5-6 and TRBJ1-5; D gene ambiguous. The CDR3 has 15 residues. With 1 base removed from V and 2 bases from J, the gap between germline ends came to 10 bases. The germline V gene encodes CDR1 SGHDT and CDR2 YYEEEE. The CDR3 bases are TGTGCCAGCAGCTTGAGGTGGCAGGGCAATCAGCCCCAGCATTTT. As protein: CASSLRWQGNQPQHF. The full variable domain, completed using reference TRBV5-6 and TRBJ1-5, is DAGVTQSPTHLIKTRGQQVTLRCSPKSGHDTVSWYQQALGQGPQFIFQYYEEEERQRGNFPDRFSGHQFPNYSSELNVNALLLGDSALYLCASSLRWQGNQPQHFGDGTRLSIL.

Concerning this clonotype: One end of the junction does not line up with germline, which may come from a read error. The chain employs TRBV20-1 and TRBJ1-3; D is unclear. Germline lookup yields CDR1 DFQATT and CDR2 SNEGSKA (reference sequence). The CDR3 totals 15 residues. The CDR3 is CSASSGGRSGTTIYF. DNA for the CDR3: TGCAGTGCTAGTTCGGGTGGGAGATCTGGAACCACCATATATTTT.

This clonotype was recorded only once. The rearrangement uses TRBV7-9 and TRBJ2-5, with D perhaps matching TRBD2 (6 bases). V shed 5 bases and J shed 4 bases, with 8 bases lying between them. The CDR3 contains 12 residues. Germline-derived CDR1 and CDR2 are SEHNR and FQNEAQ (reference sequence). In DNA, the CDR3 is TGTGCCAGCAGCGGAGGGACAGAGACCCAGTACTTC. Its translation is CASSGGTETQYF.

Ten or more counts support this clonotype. The V gene is TRBV27, the J gene TRBJ1-2; D is undetermined. The CDR3 runs 14 residues. Germline values: CDR1 MNHEY, CDR2 SMNVEV (reference sequence). Trimming took off 2 bases at V and 4 bases at J, with 11 bases between the two ends. CDR3 amino acids: CASSLRFQGYGYTF. The CDR3 DNA is TGTGCCAGCAGTTTAAGATTCCAAGGCTATGGCTACACCTTC.

J is TRBJ1-2 and V is TRBV7-2; 9 nucleotides line up with TRBD1. Unmatched junction bases numbered 21, after V lost 10 bases and J lost 3 bases. Per the germline V gene, CDR1 is SGHTA and CDR2 is FQGNSA. The CDR3 loop spans 18 amino acids. The CDR3 DNA reads as TGTGCCATCCTGAGCATTCCACCCAACAGGGGGCGCTACTATGGCTACACCTTC. Translation: CAILSIPPNRGRYYGYTF.

CDR3 sequence reads: CASSPRERTTYNEQFF. The CDR3, as DNA: TGCGCCAGCAGCCCAAGGGAGCGAACGACCTACAATGAGCAGTTCTTC. The rearrangement joins TRBV4-1 to TRBJ2-1, with D possibly being TRBD2 (5 bases). V dropped 4 bases and J dropped 2 bases, with 15 bases sitting between them. CDR1 and CDR2 (germline): MGHRA, YSYEKL. The length of the CDR3 is 16 residues.

This chain connects TRBV27 to TRBJ2-1, with 9 bases fitting TRBD2. V shed 10 bases and J 9 bases; nucleotides not matched to a gene: 13. The CDR3 runs 14 residues. Germline assignment: CDR1 MNHEY and CDR2 SMNVEV (reference sequence). The chain's CDR3 is CATGPGSGSGEQFF. CDR3 coding DNA: TGTGCCACCGGACCGGGTAGCGGGAGTGGTGAGCAGTTCTTC.

The V gene is TRBV30, the J gene TRBJ2-1; D gene uncertain. Looked up from germline, CDR1 is GTSNPN and CDR2 is SVGIG (reference sequence). Trimming removed 0 bases at V and 8 bases at J, with 14 bases between. This CDR3 has 14 amino acids. CDR3: CAWSVSHRAYEQFF. In DNA form, the CDR3 reads TGTGCCTGGAGTGTAAGTCATAGGGCCTATGAGCAGTTCTTC. Variable domain in full (rest from reference TRBV30 and TRBJ2-1): SQTIHQWPATLVQPVGSPLSLECTVEGTSNPNLYWYRQAAGRGLQLLFYSVGIGQISSEVPQNLSASRPQDRQFILSSKKLLLSDSGFYLCAWSVSHRAYEQFFGPGTRLTVL.

This clonotype was observed a handful of times. The chain joins TRBV6-1 to TRBJ1-2; 12 bases line up with TRBD1. The CDR3 loop spans 15 amino acids. Germline V gene data show CDR1 as MNHNS and CDR2 as SASEGT. Losses at the gene ends were 5 bases for V and 8 bases for J; bases not matched to a gene: 9. The CDR3 loop is CASSTPGQGASGYTF. The CDR3, as DNA: TGTGCCAGCAGTACCCCGGGACAGGGGGCGAGCGGCTACACCTTC.

This clonotype occurred many times. The rearrangement joins TRBV7-2 to TRBJ2-7; 14 bases align to TRBD2. V shed 5 bases, J shed 7 bases, and the junction held 7 bases outside the gene matches. The CDR3 extends over 15 amino acids. In germline, CDR1 is SGHTA, CDR2 FQGNSA. The CDR3 here is CASSLTSGGAIEQYF. Here the CDR3 DNA reads TGTGCCAGCAGCCTGACTAGCGGGGGGGCGATTGAGCAGTACTTC.

This chain connects TRBV30 to TRBJ2-7, with 7 nucleotides matching TRBD1. V gave up 5 bases and J gave up 5 bases; unmatched junction bases: 6. CDR1 is GTSNPN and CDR2 is SVGIG in the germline V gene (reference sequence). This CDR3 is built from 12 residues. CDR3 sequence reads: CAWSDRENEQYF. The CDR3, as DNA: TGTGCCTGGTCCGACAGGGAAAACGAGCAGTACTTC.

This clonotype has at least ten counts. V usage is TRBV12-3 or TRBV12-4 and J usage is TRBJ1-1; 9 bases match TRBD1. CDR3 length equals 14 residues. The V and J ends lost 5 bases and 7 bases, in that order; junction bases with no gene match: 8. The CDR3 DNA reads TGTGCCAGCAGTCCCGACAGGGGGTATGGTGAAGCTTTCTTT. This encodes CASSPDRGYGEAFF.